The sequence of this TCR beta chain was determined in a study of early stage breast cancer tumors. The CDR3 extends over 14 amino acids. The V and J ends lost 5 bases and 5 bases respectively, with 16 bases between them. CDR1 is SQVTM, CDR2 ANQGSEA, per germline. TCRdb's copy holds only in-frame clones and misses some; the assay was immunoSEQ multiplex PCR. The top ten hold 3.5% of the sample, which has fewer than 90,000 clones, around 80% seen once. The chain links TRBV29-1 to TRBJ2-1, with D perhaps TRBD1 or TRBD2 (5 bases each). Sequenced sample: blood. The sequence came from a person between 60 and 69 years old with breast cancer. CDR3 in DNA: TGCAGCGTTAGGGGAGACAATACGAACAATGAGCAGTTCTTC. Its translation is CSVRGDNTNNEQFF.